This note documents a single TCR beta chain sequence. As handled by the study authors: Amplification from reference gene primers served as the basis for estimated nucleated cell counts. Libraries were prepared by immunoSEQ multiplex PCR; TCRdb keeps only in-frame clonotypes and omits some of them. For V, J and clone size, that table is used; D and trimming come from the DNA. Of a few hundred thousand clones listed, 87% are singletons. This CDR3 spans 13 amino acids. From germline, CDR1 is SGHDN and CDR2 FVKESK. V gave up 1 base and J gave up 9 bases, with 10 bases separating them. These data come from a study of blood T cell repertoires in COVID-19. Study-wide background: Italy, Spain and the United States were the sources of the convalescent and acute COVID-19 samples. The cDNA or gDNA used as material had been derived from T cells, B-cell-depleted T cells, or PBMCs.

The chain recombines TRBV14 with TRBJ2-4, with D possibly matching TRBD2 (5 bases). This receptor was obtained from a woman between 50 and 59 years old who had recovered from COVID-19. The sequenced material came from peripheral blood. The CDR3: CASSQGRLSIQYF. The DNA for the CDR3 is TGTGCCAGCAGCCAAGGGAGGCTGAGCATTCAGTACTTC.